What follows are 8 T cell receptor beta chains derived from one specimen sequenced in a study of cytomegalovirus exposure and HLA in healthy donors. The PCR contained 60 Vbeta and 13 Jbeta primers. TCRdb's copy holds only in-frame clones and misses some; the assay was immunoSEQ multiplex PCR. The table lists 50,000 or so clones. Sequencing was done on a sample of PBMCs. The receptor source for this set is a woman aged 55 to 70 in good health and CMV-seropositive.

The chain is built from TRBV10-1 and TRBJ1-1; 7 bases are shared with TRBD1. V lost 2 bases to trimming and J lost 5 bases; unmatched junction nucleotides: 8. This CDR3 is 15 amino acids long. Per germline, CDR1 WNHNN and CDR2 SYGVQD (reference sequence). CDR3 sequence: CASSEGTALGTEAFF. The CDR3 DNA follows: TGCGCCAGCAGTGAGGGGACAGCCCTGGGAACTGAAGCTTTCTTT.

The V call is TRBV9, the J call TRBJ1-2, with D perhaps TRBD1 (5 bases). Germline V gives CDR1 SGDLS, CDR2 YYNGEE. CDR3 length: 14 amino acids. The ends were cut back, 3 bases at V and 2 bases at J, with 11 bases in the middle. DNA for the CDR3: TGTGCCAGCAGCGGGTTGCGGGGGAACTATGGCTACACCTTC. It is translated as CASSGLRGNYGYTF. The full variable domain, its missing parts supplied by reference TRBV9 and TRBJ1-2, is DSGVTQTPKHLITATGQRVTLRCSPRSGDLSVYWYQQSLDQGLQFLIQYYNGEERAKGNILERFSAQQFPDLHSELNLSSLELGDSALYFCASSGLRGNYGYTFGSGTRLTVV.

The chain joins TRBV18 to TRBJ2-7; 15 positions agree with TRBD2. V trimming: 4 bases; J trimming: 2 bases; junction bases outside the gene matches: 0. Germline loops: CDR1 KGHSH, CDR2 LQKENI. The CDR3 is 15 residues long. In DNA form, the CDR3 reads TGTGCCAGCTCACGGACTAGCGGGGGGGCCTACGAGCAGTACTTC. Its translation is CASSRTSGGAYEQYF.

The J gene is TRBJ2-2, the V gene TRBV29-1, with 9 bases that match TRBD2. V gave up 5 bases and J gave up 7 bases; unmatched junction bases: 11. This CDR3 has 15 amino acids. CDR1 and CDR2 from the germline V gene are SQVTM and ANQGSEA. The CDR3 region is CSVLARGGAGGELFF. CDR3 nucleotides: TGCAGCGTTCTTGCCCGCGGGGGGGCCGGCGGGGAGCTGTTTTTT.

J is TRBJ2-3 and V is TRBV4-3, with a tentative D call TRBD1 (5 bases). The V gene lost 1 base and the J gene lost 5 bases, with 7 bases spanning the gap. Germline-derived CDR1 and CDR2 are LGHNA and YSLEER. The CDR3 spans 13 residues. In DNA form, the CDR3 reads TGCGCCAGCAGCCAAGGCAGGGAAGATACGCAGTATTTT. Protein: CASSQGREDTQYF.

The V call is TRBV5-4, the J call TRBJ1-6, with TRBD1 identical over 9 bases. Per the germline V gene, CDR1 is SGHNT and CDR2 is YYREEE (reference sequence). This CDR3 contains 14 residues. The ends lost 4 bases at V and 7 bases at J; junction bases unmatched: 3. The CDR3, as DNA: TGTGCCAGCAGCGGGACAGGGCTCAATTCACCCCTCCACTTT. Translating it yields CASSGTGLNSPLHF.

The chain has TRBV7-9 and TRBJ1-1, with D tentatively TRBD1 (5 bases). Trimming removed 5 bases at V and 0 bases at J, with 13 bases between. The CDR3 totals 15 residues. Per the germline V gene, CDR1 is SEHNR and CDR2 is FQNEAQ (reference sequence). The CDR3 nucleotides are TGTGCCAGCAGCCCACAGACAGCGTTGAACACTGAAGCTTTCTTT. Translated: CASSPQTALNTEAFF.

V gene TRBV4-3 combines with J gene TRBJ2-3; 11 positions match TRBD2. The V gene end was trimmed by 0 bases and the J gene end by 4 bases; junction bases not matched to a gene: 6. In germline, CDR1 is LGHNA, CDR2 YSLEER. This CDR3 contains 17 residues. The DNA of the CDR3 is TGCGCCAGCAGCCAAGATCCGGGACTAGCGGTATCAGATACGCAGTATTTT. It translates to CASSQDPGLAVSDTQYF.